A selection of T cell receptor beta chains follows, all from one sample in a study of T cells after yellow fever vaccination. TCRdb itself ran the 5' RACE reads through MiXCR, one entry per CDR3 protein. This table has approximately 510,000 distinct CDR3 sequences, 20% to 25% appearing once. Sequencing used PBMCs, obtained 21 days after the first yellow fever vaccination. All receptors come from a man younger than 35 who received the YFV17D yellow fever vaccine. Both conserved end residues are part of each CDR3. Each record gives: V gene, D gene, clone size, J gene, CDR3 DNA, CDR3 protein. The D gene is left open where the match is weak. Clone size appears in some rows only: once, few, many, or a class for an expanded clone.

TRBV5-5,TRBD1,NA,TRBJ1-2,TGTGCCAGCGAGGACAGGGCCTATGGCTACACCTTC,CASEDRAYGYTF
TRBV10-3,NA,NA,TRBJ1-3,TGTGCCATCAGTGAGTTACAGGGCTCTGGAAACACCATATATTTT,CAISELQGSGNTIYF
TRBV6-2/TRBV6-3,NA,NA,TRBJ1-1,TGTGCCAGCAGTCCCTCCGGCCGGAACACTGAAGCTTTCTTT,CASSPSGRNTEAFF
TRBV20-1,NA,NA,TRBJ1-6,TGCAGTGCTAGAGATTTGCGAAGCCCCTTTACTAATTCACCCCTCCACTTT,CSARDLRSPFTNSPLHF
TRBV27,NA,few,TRBJ2-3,TGTGCCAGCAAACCCAGTGGCGGGGGCACAGATACGCAGTATTTT,CASKPSGGGTDTQYF
TRBV20-1,NA,few,TRBJ1-5,TGCAGTGCTAGAAACGGGGATAGCAATCAGCCCCAGCATTTT,CSARNGDSNQPQHF
TRBV3-1,NA,few,TRBJ1-1,TGTGCCAGCAGCCAAATTGAAACAGTAAACACTGAAGCTTTCTTT,CASSQIETVNTEAFF
TRBV20-1,TRBD2,few,TRBJ2-1,TGCAGTGCTACCGTAGCGGGGGCAGGCTACAATGAGCAGTTCTTC,CSATVAGAGYNEQFF
TRBV4-3,TRBD2,NA,TRBJ2-3,TGCGCCAGCAGCCAAGGACCGGGGAGGGTTTCAGATACGCAGTATTTT,CASSQGPGRVSDTQYF
TRBV7-2,TRBD1,few,TRBJ1-4,TGTGCCAGCAGCTTAGTAGGGACAGGGGAAAAACTGTTTTTT,CASSLVGTGEKLFF
TRBV7-3,TRBD2,NA,TRBJ2-2,TGTGCCAGCAGCTTAAGCGGGGGGGATTACACCGGGGAGCTGTTTTTT,CASSLSGGDYTGELFF
TRBV4-1,NA,many,TRBJ1-5,TGCGCCAGCAGCCAAGCGGTTGGAGGGGCGGTAGGCAATCAGCCCCAGCATTTT,CASSQAVGGAVGNQPQHF
TRBV7-2,NA,few,TRBJ1-4,TGTGCCAGCAGCGTAGCCTTGAACGACCTCCTAGCAGTGACTAATGAAAAACTGTTTTTT,CASSVALNDLLAVTNEKLFF
TRBV5-1,TRBD2,few,TRBJ2-3,TGCGCCAGCAGCCCCCGACTAGCGGGGGGAAATACGCAGTATTTT,CASSPRLAGGNTQYF